These T cell receptor beta chains were read from a single sample in a study of blood T cell repertoires in COVID-19. Generated by immunoSEQ multiplex PCR, the TCRdb table keeps only in-frame clones and is missing some. The data show 250,000 to 300,000 clones, 89% seen once. The sequenced sample consisted of PBMCs or T cells enriched from blood (not recorded which). All receptors come from a woman aged 40 to 55 who had recovered from COVID-19. Both conserved end residues are part of each CDR3. A D gene is named only where the DNA matches it firmly. Clone sizes are given selectively: once, few, many, or a class where the clone is expanded.

V	D	size	J	CDR3	DNA
TRBV6-2/TRBV6-3	TRBD2	-	TRBJ2-7	CASSVWGLAGSAGEQYF	TGTGCCAGCAGTGTGTGGGGACTAGCGGGGTCGGCCGGCGAGCAGTACTTC
TRBV7-2	TRBD1	-	TRBJ2-7	CASSRDRESHYEQYF	TGTGCCAGCAGCAGAGACAGGGAGTCCCACTACGAGCAGTACTTC
TRBV4-2	TRBD2	-	TRBJ2-3	CASSQGGLRAGGSADTQYF	TGTGCCAGCAGCCAAGGTGGGCTGCGAGCGGGAGGATCGGCAGATACGCAGTATTTT
TRBV7-9	TRBD1	-	TRBJ1-2	CATPRGQGAWGYTF	TGTGCCACTCCACGAGGACAGGGGGCGTGGGGCTACACCTTC
TRBV12-5	TRBD1	-	TRBJ1-1	CASGPGQGARAFF	TGTGCTAGTGGTCCTGGACAGGGGGCCCGCGCTTTCTTT
TRBV25-1	TRBD1	few	TRBJ1-1	CASRTTGRGNTEAFF	TGTGCCAGCCGAACGACAGGGAGAGGGAACACTGAAGCTTTCTTT
TRBV24-1	-	few	TRBJ2-1	CATSDSFYNEQFF	TGTGCCACCAGTGATTCCTTCTACAATGAGCAGTTCTTC
TRBV25-1	TRBD1	-	TRBJ2-7	CASSEWGRGQDSYEQYF	TGTGCCAGCAGTGAATGGGGCCGGGGACAGGACTCCTACGAGCAGTACTTC
TRBV5-6	-	-	TRBJ2-7	CASSAWDLRGTAYEQYF	TGTGCCAGCTCCGCCTGGGACCTCAGGGGCACCGCCTACGAGCAGTACTTC
TRBV6-5	-	-	TRBJ2-1	CASRDSASSYNEQFF	TGTGCCAGCAGGGATAGCGCGAGCTCCTACAATGAGCAGTTCTTC
TRBV4-1	-	-	TRBJ1-2	CASSTRTEMNYGYTF	TGCGCCAGCAGTACCAGGACAGAGATGAACTATGGCTACACCTTC
TRBV3-1/TRBV3-2	-	-	TRBJ1-4	CASSPQVGGLFF	TGTGCCAGCAGCCCCCAGGTGGGAGGACTGTTTTTT
TRBV5-4	TRBD1	-	TRBJ2-5	CASSGDRGRETQYF	TGTGCCAGCAGCGGTGACAGGGGGCGGGAGACCCAGTACTTC
TRBV30	-	-	TRBJ1-6	CAWSVWANSPLHF	TGTGCCTGGAGTGTGTGGGCAAATTCACCCCTCCACTTT
TRBV4-3	TRBD2	-	TRBJ2-7	CASSQVGGLAGPQYF	TGCGCCAGCAGCCAAGTCGGTGGACTAGCGGGCCCGCAGTACTTC
TRBV7-2	TRBD2	-	TRBJ2-1	CASSLGLAGNEQFF	TGTGCCAGCAGCTTGGGGCTAGCGGGAAATGAGCAGTTCTTC
TRBV6-1	TRBD2	-	TRBJ2-3	CASSELTQAGASTDTQYF	TGTGCCAGCAGTGAACTGACCCAAGCGGGAGCTAGCACAGATACGCAGTATTTT
TRBV20-1	-	-	TRBJ2-5	CSARGAETQYF	TGCAGTGCTAGAGGTGCGGAGACCCAGTACTTC